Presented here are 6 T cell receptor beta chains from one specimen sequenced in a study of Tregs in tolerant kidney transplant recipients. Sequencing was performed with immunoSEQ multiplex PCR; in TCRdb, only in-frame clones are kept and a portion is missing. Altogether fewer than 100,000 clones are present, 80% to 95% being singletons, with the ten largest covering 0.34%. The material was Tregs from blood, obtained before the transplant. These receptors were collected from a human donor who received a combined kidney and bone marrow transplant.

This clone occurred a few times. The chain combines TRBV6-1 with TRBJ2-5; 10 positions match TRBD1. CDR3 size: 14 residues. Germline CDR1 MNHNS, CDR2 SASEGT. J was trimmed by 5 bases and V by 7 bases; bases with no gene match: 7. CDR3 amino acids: CASNRQGARETQYF. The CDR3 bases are TGTGCCAGCAATCGACAGGGGGCGAGGGAGACCCAGTACTTC.

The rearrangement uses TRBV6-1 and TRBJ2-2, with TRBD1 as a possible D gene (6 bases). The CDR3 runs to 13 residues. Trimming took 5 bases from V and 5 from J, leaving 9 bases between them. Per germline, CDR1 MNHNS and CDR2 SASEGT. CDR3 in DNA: TGTGCCAGCAGTAGGGGGAAAACCGGGGAGCTGTTTTTT. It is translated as CASSRGKTGELFF.

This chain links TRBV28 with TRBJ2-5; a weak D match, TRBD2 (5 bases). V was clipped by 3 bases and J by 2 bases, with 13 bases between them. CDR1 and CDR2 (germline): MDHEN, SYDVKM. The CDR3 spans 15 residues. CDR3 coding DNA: TGTGCCAGCAGTTTCGGAGGACGACCACAAGAGACCCAGTACTTC. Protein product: CASSFGGRPQETQYF. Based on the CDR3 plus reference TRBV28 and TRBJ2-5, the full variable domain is DVKVTQSSRYLVKRTGEKVFLECVQDMDHENMFWYRQDPGLGLRLIYFSYDVKMKEKGDIPEGYSVSREKKERFSLILESASTNQTSMYLCASSFGGRPQETQYFGPGTRLLVL.

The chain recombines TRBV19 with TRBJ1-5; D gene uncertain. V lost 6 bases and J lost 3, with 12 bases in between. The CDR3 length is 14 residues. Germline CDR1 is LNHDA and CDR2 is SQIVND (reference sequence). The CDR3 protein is CASRWPGSNQPQHF. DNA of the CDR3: TGTGCCAGTAGATGGCCGGGATCCAATCAGCCCCAGCATTTT.

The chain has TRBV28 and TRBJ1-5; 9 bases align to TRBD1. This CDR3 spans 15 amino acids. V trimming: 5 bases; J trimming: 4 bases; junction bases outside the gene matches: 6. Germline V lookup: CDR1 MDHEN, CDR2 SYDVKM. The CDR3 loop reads CASSRQGTGNQPQHF. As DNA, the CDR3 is TGTGCCAGCAGTCGCCAAGGGACAGGGAATCAGCCCCAGCATTTT.

CDR3 in DNA: TGTGCCAGCAGTGAATACACAGACACCGGGGAGCTGTTTTTT. Its protein is CASSEYTDTGELFF. V and J are TRBV25-1 and TRBJ2-2, with D uncertain. With 0 bases removed from V and 3 bases from J, the gap between germline ends came to 5 bases. This CDR3 comprises 14 residues. Germline values: CDR1 MGHDK, CDR2 SYGVNS.